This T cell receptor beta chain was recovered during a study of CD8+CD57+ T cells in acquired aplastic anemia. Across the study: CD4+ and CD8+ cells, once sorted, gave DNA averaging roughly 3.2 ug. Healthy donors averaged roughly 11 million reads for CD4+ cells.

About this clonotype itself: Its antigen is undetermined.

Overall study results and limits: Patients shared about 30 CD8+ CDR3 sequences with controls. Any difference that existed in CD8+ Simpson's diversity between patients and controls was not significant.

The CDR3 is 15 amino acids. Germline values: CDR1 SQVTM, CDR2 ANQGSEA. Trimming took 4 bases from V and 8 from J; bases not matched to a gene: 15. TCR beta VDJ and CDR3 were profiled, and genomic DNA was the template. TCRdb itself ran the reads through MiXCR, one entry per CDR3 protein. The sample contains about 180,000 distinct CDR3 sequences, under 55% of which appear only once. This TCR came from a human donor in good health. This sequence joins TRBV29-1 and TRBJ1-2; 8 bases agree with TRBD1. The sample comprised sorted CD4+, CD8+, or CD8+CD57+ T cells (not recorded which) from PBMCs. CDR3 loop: CSVVMDRVNLVGYTF. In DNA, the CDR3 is TGCAGCGTTGTAATGGACAGGGTAAATTTGGTGGGCTACACCTTC.